The 5 T cell receptor beta chains presented below share a single source sample, sequenced in a study of blood T cell repertoires in COVID-19. Generated by immunoSEQ multiplex PCR, the TCRdb table keeps only in-frame clones and is missing some. Of 200,000 to 250,000 clones listed, around 89% are singletons. The source material was PBMCs or T cells enriched from blood (not recorded which). These receptors all stem from a young man who had been exposed to COVID-19.

In its sample, this clone was seen a few times. This rearrangement joins TRBV7-9 to TRBJ2-7; a weak D match, TRBD1 (5 bases). The V end lost 3 bases, the J end lost 2 bases, and 14 bases lay between the germline ends. From germline, CDR1 is SEHNR and CDR2 FQNEAQ (reference sequence). The CDR3 length is 15 residues. The DNA of the CDR3 is TGTGCCAGCAGCTTTGCGACAGACCTGACCTACGAGCAGTACTTC. This translates into CASSFATDLTYEQYF.

The V and J genes are TRBV18 and TRBJ2-3; 12 bases are shared with TRBD2. Trimming cost V 3 bases and J 6 bases; bases outside gene matches: 10. The CDR3 covers 17 residues. Germline V gene sequence: CDR1 KGHSH, CDR2 LQKENI. For the CDR3, the DNA is TGTGCCAGCTCACCCGAAGGACTAGCGGGGCCCCGCGATACGCAGTATTTT. Amino acids: CASSPEGLAGPRDTQYF.

This chain connects TRBV6-5 to TRBJ1-1, with a tentative D call TRBD1 (6 bases). This CDR3 has 12 residues. Trimming removed 2 bases from V and 11 bases from J, with 12 bases in between. From germline, CDR1 is MNHEY and CDR2 SVGAGI. The CDR3 sequence is CASSYGQSKAFF. In nucleotides, the CDR3 is TGTGCCAGCAGTTACGGACAGTCCAAGGCTTTCTTT.

The gene calls are TRBV6-5 and TRBJ1-4; possibly TRBD1 for D (5 bases). In germline, CDR1 is MNHEY, CDR2 SVGAGI. The CDR3 extends over 14 amino acids. V was pared by 6 bases and J by 0 bases, with 8 bases between. The CDR3 loop reads CASSLTATNEKLFF. The CDR3 DNA sequence: TGTGCCAGCAGCCTGACAGCAACTAATGAAAAACTGTTTTTT.

The chain joins TRBV5-6 to TRBJ1-6; D may be TRBD1 (5 bases). Germline-derived CDR1 and CDR2 are SGHDT and YYEEEE. Trimming pared 2 bases from V and 9 bases from J, leaving 12 bases between. The CDR3 loop spans 14 amino acids. The CDR3 reads CASSFGGEGSPLHF. The CDR3 nucleotides are TGTGCCAGCAGCTTTGGGGGGGAGGGTTCACCCCTCCACTTT.